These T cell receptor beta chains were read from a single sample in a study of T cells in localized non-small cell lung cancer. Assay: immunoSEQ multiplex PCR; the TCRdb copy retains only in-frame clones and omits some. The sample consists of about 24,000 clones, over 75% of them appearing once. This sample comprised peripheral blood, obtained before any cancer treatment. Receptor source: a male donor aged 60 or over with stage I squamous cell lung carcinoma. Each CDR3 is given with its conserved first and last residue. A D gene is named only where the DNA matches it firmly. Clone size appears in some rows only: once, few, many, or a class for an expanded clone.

CDR3aa: CASSKGSGLAKNIQYF; CDR3nt: TGTGCCAGCAGCAAAGGGTCAGGACTAGCCAAAAACATTCAGTACTTC; abundance: -; j_gene: TRBJ2-4; d_gene: -; v_gene: TRBV21-1
CDR3aa: CASSQSVFNYGYTF; CDR3nt: TGCGCCAGCAGCCAAAGTGTGTTTAACTATGGCTACACCTTC; abundance: -; j_gene: TRBJ1-2; d_gene: -; v_gene: TRBV4-1
CDR3aa: CASSELQLAANTGELFF; CDR3nt: TGTGCCAGCAGTGAACTCCAACTAGCGGCGAACACCGGGGAGCTGTTTTTT; abundance: -; j_gene: TRBJ2-2; d_gene: TRBD2; v_gene: TRBV6-1
CDR3aa: CASSLQGDTEAFF; CDR3nt: TGTGCCAGCAGTTTACAGGGGGACACTGAAGCTTTCTTT; abundance: -; j_gene: TRBJ1-1; d_gene: TRBD1; v_gene: TRBV6-1
CDR3aa: CASSFLLLAGGINEQFF; CDR3nt: TGTGCCAGCAGCTTTCTTTTACTAGCGGGGGGTATCAATGAGCAGTTCTTC; abundance: -; j_gene: TRBJ2-1; d_gene: TRBD2; v_gene: TRBV7-2
CDR3aa: CASSERTGLYLGHEQYF; CDR3nt: TGCGCCAGCAGTGAGAGGACAGGGTTATATCTTGGCCACGAGCAGTACTTC; abundance: -; j_gene: TRBJ2-7; d_gene: TRBD1; v_gene: TRBV10-2
CDR3aa: CASSFKETQYF; CDR3nt: TGTGCCAGCAGCTTCAAAGAGACCCAGTACTTC; abundance: -; j_gene: TRBJ2-5; d_gene: -; v_gene: TRBV5-4
CDR3aa: CASSQDGLAINEQFF; CDR3nt: TGCGCCAGCAGCCAAGATGGACTAGCCATCAATGAGCAGTTCTTC; abundance: -; j_gene: TRBJ2-1; d_gene: TRBD2; v_gene: TRBV7-9
CDR3aa: CASSYRRDEQFF; CDR3nt: TGTGCCAGCAGTTACCGACGAGATGAGCAGTTCTTC; abundance: -; j_gene: TRBJ2-1; d_gene: -; v_gene: TRBV6-5
CDR3aa: CASSAGRRTDTQYF; CDR3nt: TGTGCCAGCAGCGCGGGGCGGAGGACAGATACGCAGTATTTT; abundance: -; j_gene: TRBJ2-3; d_gene: -; v_gene: TRBV6-5
CDR3aa: CASSLLTSGRVGTGELFF; CDR3nt: TGCGCCAGCAGCTTGCTCACTAGCGGGAGAGTAGGGACCGGGGAGCTGTTTTTT; abundance: -; j_gene: TRBJ2-2; d_gene: TRBD2; v_gene: TRBV5-1
CDR3aa: CAWSVQNAAGYTF; CDR3nt: TGTGCCTGGAGTGTGCAAAATGCGGCGGGCTACACCTTC; abundance: -; j_gene: TRBJ1-2; d_gene: -; v_gene: TRBV30
CDR3aa: CASSYSGMNNEQFF; CDR3nt: TGTGCCAGCAGTTACTCTGGTATGAACAATGAGCAGTTCTTC; abundance: -; j_gene: TRBJ2-1; d_gene: -; v_gene: TRBV6-5
CDR3aa: CASSPPSGSYEQYF; CDR3nt: TGTGCCAGCAGCCCTCCTAGCGGGAGTTACGAGCAGTACTTC; abundance: once; j_gene: TRBJ2-7; d_gene: TRBD2; v_gene: TRBV6-6
CDR3aa: CASSLGGDFTGELFF; CDR3nt: TGCGCCAGCAGCTTGGGTGGGGACTTCACCGGGGAGCTGTTTTTT; abundance: -; j_gene: TRBJ2-2; d_gene: -; v_gene: TRBV5-1
CDR3aa: CASSHLYRAPLGYNEQFF; CDR3nt: TGTGCCAGCAGCCACCTTTACAGGGCCCCTTTAGGCTACAATGAGCAGTTCTTC; abundance: -; j_gene: TRBJ2-1; d_gene: -; v_gene: TRBV4-2
CDR3aa: CASSQGSVRGLSPLHF; CDR3nt: TGCGCCAGCAGCCAAGGCTCAGTCAGGGGGCTTTCACCCCTCCACTTT; abundance: -; j_gene: TRBJ1-6; d_gene: TRBD1; v_gene: TRBV4-3
CDR3aa: CSGEAVGNTEAFF; CDR3nt: TGCAGCGGGGAGGCCGTTGGGAACACTGAAGCTTTCTTT; abundance: -; j_gene: TRBJ1-1; d_gene: -; v_gene: TRBV29-1
CDR3aa: CASSLDISGELFF; CDR3nt: TGTGCCAGCAGCTTAGATATATCCGGGGAGCTGTTTTTT; abundance: -; j_gene: TRBJ2-2; d_gene: -; v_gene: TRBV7-2
CDR3aa: CASSLSGAGDGGYTF; CDR3nt: TGTGCCAGCAGCTTAAGCGGCGCCGGGGATGGAGGCTACACCTTC; abundance: -; j_gene: TRBJ1-2; d_gene: -; v_gene: TRBV7-2
CDR3aa: CASSLGLAGATGELFF; CDR3nt: TGTGCCAGCAGCTTAGGACTAGCGGGAGCCACCGGGGAGCTGTTTTTT; abundance: -; j_gene: TRBJ2-2; d_gene: TRBD2; v_gene: TRBV7-2
CDR3aa: CASGTGYGQPQHF; CDR3nt: TGTGCCTCCGGGACAGGGTACGGTCAGCCCCAGCATTTT; abundance: -; j_gene: TRBJ1-5; d_gene: TRBD1; v_gene: TRBV11-2
CDR3aa: CASSPLGQRSYNSPLHF; CDR3nt: TGTGCCAGCTCACCACTGGGACAACGCTCCTATAATTCACCCCTCCACTTT; abundance: -; j_gene: TRBJ1-6; d_gene: -; v_gene: TRBV18
CDR3aa: CASSYSNGQPQHF; CDR3nt: TGTGCCAGCAGTTACTCGAACGGGCAGCCCCAGCATTTT; abundance: -; j_gene: TRBJ1-5; d_gene: -; v_gene: TRBV6-5
CDR3aa: CASSDGAGETQYF; CDR3nt: TGTGCCAGCAGTGATGGGGCGGGGGAGACCCAGTACTTC; abundance: -; j_gene: TRBJ2-5; d_gene: -; v_gene: TRBV2
CDR3aa: CASSAVGAGQETQYF; CDR3nt: TGTGCCAGCAGTGCTGTCGGAGCGGGTCAAGAGACCCAGTACTTC; abundance: -; j_gene: TRBJ2-5; d_gene: -; v_gene: TRBV2
CDR3aa: CASSPRDRSSTDTQYF; CDR3nt: TGTGCCAGCAGTCCAAGGGACCGGTCGAGCACAGATACGCAGTATTTT; abundance: -; j_gene: TRBJ2-3; d_gene: -; v_gene: TRBV27
CDR3aa: CASSPQTANTEAFF; CDR3nt: TGTGCCAGCAGCCCCCAGACGGCGAACACTGAAGCTTTCTTT; abundance: -; j_gene: TRBJ1-1; d_gene: -; v_gene: TRBV9
CDR3aa: CASTLTTVNTEAFF; CDR3nt: TGTGCCAGCACCCTTACGACAGTAAACACTGAAGCTTTCTTT; abundance: -; j_gene: TRBJ1-1; d_gene: -; v_gene: TRBV6-6
CDR3aa: CASSTLRGLNTEAFF; CDR3nt: TGTGCCAGCAGCACACTGCGGGGGCTGAACACTGAAGCTTTCTTT; abundance: -; j_gene: TRBJ1-1; d_gene: -; v_gene: TRBV7-9
CDR3aa: CASSGTGGILNTEAFF; CDR3nt: TGCGCCAGCTCGGGGACAGGGGGGATTTTGAACACTGAAGCTTTCTTT; abundance: -; j_gene: TRBJ1-1; d_gene: TRBD1; v_gene: TRBV10-2
CDR3aa: CASSSGSPGNTIYF; CDR3nt: TGTGCCAGCAGTTCAGGGAGCCCAGGAAACACCATATATTTT; abundance: -; j_gene: TRBJ1-3; d_gene: -; v_gene: TRBV5-5
CDR3aa: CASSVDLAGGRSEQYF; CDR3nt: TGTGCCAGCAGCGTAGACCTAGCGGGGGGCCGTTCCGAGCAGTACTTC; abundance: once; j_gene: TRBJ2-7; d_gene: TRBD2; v_gene: TRBV9
CDR3aa: CAWRAGLAGAETQYF; CDR3nt: TGTGCCTGGAGGGCGGGACTAGCGGGGGCAGAGACCCAGTACTTC; abundance: -; j_gene: TRBJ2-5; d_gene: TRBD2; v_gene: TRBV30
CDR3aa: CASSLEVRGTQYF; CDR3nt: TGTGCCAGCAGCTTAGAGGTCCGGGGGACCCAGTACTTC; abundance: -; j_gene: TRBJ2-5; d_gene: -; v_gene: TRBV11-2
CDR3aa: CASSSTGRSYEQYF; CDR3nt: TGCGCCAGCAGCTCGACGGGACGGAGCTACGAGCAGTACTTC; abundance: -; j_gene: TRBJ2-7; d_gene: -; v_gene: TRBV5-1
CDR3aa: CASSVAGTGRPNTGELFF; CDR3nt: TGTGCCAGCAGCGTGGCCGGAACGGGGAGACCAAACACCGGGGAGCTGTTTTTT; abundance: -; j_gene: TRBJ2-2; d_gene: -; v_gene: TRBV9
CDR3aa: CASSGDSHTGELFF; CDR3nt: TGTGCCAGCAGCGGCGACTCTCACACCGGGGAGCTGTTTTTT; abundance: -; j_gene: TRBJ2-2; d_gene: -; v_gene: TRBV9
CDR3aa: CASRKTLRASEQFF; CDR3nt: TGTGCCAGCAGAAAAACCCTCAGGGCTAGTGAGCAGTTCTTC; abundance: -; j_gene: TRBJ2-1; d_gene: -; v_gene: TRBV6-6
CDR3aa: CASSRGGTLSYEQYF; CDR3nt: TGTGCCAGCAGCCGTGGGGGCACCCTCTCCTACGAGCAGTACTTC; abundance: once; j_gene: TRBJ2-7; d_gene: -; v_gene: TRBV7-6
CDR3aa: CASSLDLGYTTDTQYF; CDR3nt: TGTGCCAGCAGCTTAGATTTGGGGTATACCACAGATACGCAGTATTTT; abundance: once; j_gene: TRBJ2-3; d_gene: -; v_gene: TRBV7-9
CDR3aa: CASSVKGRSNYGYTF; CDR3nt: TGTGCCAGCAGTGTCAAGGGAAGGTCTAACTATGGCTACACCTTC; abundance: -; j_gene: TRBJ1-2; d_gene: -; v_gene: TRBV6-1
CDR3aa: CASSQEEGPLYGYTF; CDR3nt: TGTGCCAGCAGCCAAGAAGAAGGGCCCCTCTATGGCTACACCTTC; abundance: -; j_gene: TRBJ1-2; d_gene: -; v_gene: TRBV14
CDR3aa: CASSGVGNSPLHF; CDR3nt: TGTGCCAGCTCAGGAGTCGGGAATTCACCCCTCCACTTT; abundance: medium-sized; j_gene: TRBJ1-6; d_gene: -; v_gene: TRBV6-6
CDR3aa: CAWSGDRGYEKLFF; CDR3nt: TGTGCCTGGAGTGGGGACAGGGGCTACGAAAAACTGTTTTTT; abundance: -; j_gene: TRBJ1-4; d_gene: TRBD1; v_gene: TRBV30
CDR3aa: CASSPEGLGLQPQHF; CDR3nt: TGTGCCAGCAGCCCCGAAGGGTTAGGGCTTCAGCCCCAGCATTTT; abundance: -; j_gene: TRBJ1-5; d_gene: -; v_gene: TRBV6-1
CDR3aa: CASSLAGQKLADNEQFF; CDR3nt: TGCGCCAGCAGCTTGGCGGGGCAGAAACTAGCGGACAATGAGCAGTTCTTC; abundance: -; j_gene: TRBJ2-1; d_gene: TRBD2; v_gene: TRBV5-1
CDR3aa: CASSIPSGAPGLQFF; CDR3nt: TGTGCCAGCAGCATCCCTAGCGGGGCCCCGGGTTTGCAGTTCTTC; abundance: -; j_gene: TRBJ2-1; d_gene: TRBD2; v_gene: TRBV7-2
CDR3aa: CASSQSRTGRAEQYF; CDR3nt: TGCGCCAGCAGTCAATCCAGGACAGGGCGCGCGGAGCAGTACTTC; abundance: once; j_gene: TRBJ2-7; d_gene: TRBD1; v_gene: TRBV23-1
CDR3aa: CASSYAGTSRGDTQYF; CDR3nt: TGTGCCAGCAGTTACGCCGGGACCAGTCGGGGGGATACGCAGTATTTT; abundance: -; j_gene: TRBJ2-3; d_gene: -; v_gene: TRBV6-5
CDR3aa: CAIRGGENTGELFF; CDR3nt: TGCGCCATACGAGGGGGCGAGAACACCGGGGAGCTGTTTTTT; abundance: -; j_gene: TRBJ2-2; d_gene: TRBD1; v_gene: TRBV10-2
CDR3aa: CASRQDGVYGYTF; CDR3nt: TGTGCCAGTAGACAGGATGGAGTTTATGGCTACACCTTC; abundance: -; j_gene: TRBJ1-2; d_gene: -; v_gene: TRBV19
CDR3aa: CASSLSVTEQFF; CDR3nt: TGTGCCAGCAGCTTATCTGTGACAGAGCAGTTCTTC; abundance: -; j_gene: TRBJ2-1; d_gene: -; v_gene: TRBV7-9
CDR3aa: CASSSGGQRAAYGYTF; CDR3nt: TGTGCCAGCAGCTCGGGAGGACAGCGGGCGGCCTATGGCTACACCTTC; abundance: -; j_gene: TRBJ1-2; d_gene: -; v_gene: TRBV11-2
CDR3aa: CATWGQVLKGSPLHF; CDR3nt: TGTGCCACCTGGGGACAGGTTCTAAAGGGTTCACCCCTCCACTTT; abundance: once; j_gene: TRBJ1-6; d_gene: TRBD1; v_gene: TRBV6-1
CDR3aa: CASSFQGRVHTEAFF; CDR3nt: TGTGCCAGCAGTTTCCAGGGAAGGGTTCACACTGAAGCTTTCTTT; abundance: -; j_gene: TRBJ1-1; d_gene: -; v_gene: TRBV28
CDR3aa: CAISEDQDYGYTF; CDR3nt: TGTGCCATCAGTGAGGATCAGGACTATGGCTACACCTTC; abundance: -; j_gene: TRBJ1-2; d_gene: -; v_gene: TRBV10-3
CDR3aa: CASTPGGGEQYF; CDR3nt: TGTGCCAGCACCCCAGGGGGCGGCGAGCAGTACTTC; abundance: -; j_gene: TRBJ2-7; d_gene: TRBD1; v_gene: TRBV6-5
CDR3aa: CASSPEGWGNTGELFF; CDR3nt: TGTGCCAGCTCACCTGAAGGGTGGGGAAACACCGGGGAGCTGTTTTTT; abundance: -; j_gene: TRBJ2-2; d_gene: -; v_gene: TRBV18
CDR3aa: CASSQDSYQPQHF; CDR3nt: TGCGCCAGCAGCCAAGACAGCTATCAGCCCCAGCATTTT; abundance: -; j_gene: TRBJ1-5; d_gene: -; v_gene: TRBV4-3